This T cell receptor (beta chain) was identified during a study of regulatory T cells in long-lasting Graves disease (dated by TCRdb to the early 2020s). Regarding the complete study: In the newly diagnosed Graves' disease group, patients had been taking antithyroid drugs for less than 3 months. The study took place in China and was registered as a clinical trial. Patients with persistent Graves' disease were compared with patients with newly diagnosed Graves' disease using TCR sequencing and RNA sequencing of peripheral blood. TCR sequencing covered some 13 persistent and roughly 20 newly diagnosed Graves' disease patients, 33 samples in total. Findings and caveats that apply to the study as a whole: Sequencing and analysis were restricted to the TCR beta chain. Patients with persistent disease shared more public clonotypes (around 2,700) than newly diagnosed patients did (approximately 990). Preferential use of TRBV28, TRBJ1-2 and TRBJ2-5 was observed in persistent disease, whereas TRBV20-1 and TRBJ2-1 were favored in newly diagnosed disease. Peripheral blood alone was examined, since thyroid tissue, which constituted the primary lesion, could not be accessed. The authors acknowledged the small sample size as a limitation that may reduce accuracy. Compared with newly diagnosed patients, patients with persistent Graves' disease had lower TCR Shannon entropy and fewer highly expanded clones, which suggests clonal expansion.

Trimming accounts for 4 bases at V and 8 bases at J, while the number of junction bases matched to no gene is 1. There are 12 amino acids in the CDR3, from cysteine to phenylalanine inclusive. Only the CDR3 DNA stays, 36 bases, in frame from base 1. CDR1 and CDR2 (ENHRY, SYGVKD) derive from the germline V gene. Notes on this clonotype: The specificity of this receptor is unknown. Within one base of it there is no much larger clone, and no base qualities were kept.

The receptor library was made with multiplex PCR. The run used an Illumina HiSeq 4000. TCR beta libraries were built with iRepertoire HTBI primers and Arm-PCR amplification of CDR3 regions. PCR products were gel purified before sequencing. Per the source publication's procedure: Gene usage analysis of CDR3 amino acid clonotypes used the 55 to 65 TRBV and about 15 TRBJ segments found across samples. Filtered high-quality paired reads were merged into contigs using COPE and FqMerger. BLAST was used to align contigs to IMGT TRBV, TRBD and TRBJ reference genes, with CDR3 defined following IMGT. Any clonotype with a frequency above 0.1% was classified as a highly expanded clone. Shannon entropy was used to measure repertoire diversity, and the Gini coefficient was used to measure V-J evenness. Clonotypes shared by more than one individual were considered public. TCRdb's own reprocessing of the public reads used fastp at Q25 and MiXCR and kept productive beta chains. Each record represents a unique CDR3 protein, reported with the most common genes and DNA among its rows. The V and J calls and clone size come from TCRdb's table, not from the authors' own analysis. This sample holds roughly 400,000 distinct CDR3 sequences; less than 20% were observed only once. Roughly 23% of the sample rests with the top ten.

According to the study, the label for this sample's time point signals: newly diagnosed GD, antithyroid drugs for less than 3 months. RNA was extracted from PBMCs in TRIzol for both TCR sequencing and RNA sequencing. Graves' disease was diagnosed according to American Thyroid Association guidelines. Patients were recruited from an endocrinology department in Xi'an, China. Each patient gave 8.5 to 9.5 milliliters of peripheral blood, collected in an EDTA anticoagulant tube. Ficoll Paque Plus density gradient separation was used to isolate PBMCs, and no further T cell sorting was performed. An Agilent 2100 Bioanalyzer and agarose gel were used to check RNA quality, and a NanoDrop 2000 was used to measure RNA concentration. The sample was also linked to a second study, of T cells in Graves' hyperthyroidism and ophthalmopathy. The second study reports: Stable Graves' hyperthyroidism was defined as no progression to ophthalmopathy during 18 months of follow-up. Hyperthyroidism patients were aged 18 to 65 years and newly diagnosed, with disease duration of less than 2 months. Exclusion was applied to patients with uncontrolled infections, other autoimmune diseases, pregnancy or lactation. Diagnoses were established on the basis of clinical symptoms, serum thyroxine and TRAb, thyroid ultrasound, and orbital computed tomography. The TCR CDR3 was subjected to a first round of RT-PCR using the HTBI primer set and the Qiagen OneStep RT-PCR kit. Most expanded thyroid clonotypes (frequency above 0.001) were also detected in blood, suggesting blood repertoires may reflect thyroid immune responses. Ophthalmopathy was separated from stable hyperthyroidism by a 13 V-J signature model, with about 86% sensitivity and about 81% specificity obtained in cross-validation and 80%/75% obtained in testing. In validation, the model predicted progression to ophthalmopathy with around 71% sensitivity and 72.22% specificity, a median of around 6.6 months before onset. To identify TCR V-J signatures that set the groups apart, the researchers used a discovery cohort of 90 to 100 patients, made up of 40 to 45 with Graves' ophthalmopathy and some 55 with stable Graves' hyperthyroidism. Whether ophthalmopathy could be predicted prospectively was tested in an independent validation cohort made up of about 20 hyperthyroidism patients plus 17 patients who later progressed to ophthalmopathy. For training and testing, the 100 or so patients in the discovery cohort were randomly divided in a 7:3 ratio. In more than 5 Graves' hyperthyroidism patients, the study also compared T-cell repertoires from thyroid tissue with T-cell repertoires from blood. After sampling, hyperthyroidism patients received methimazole starting at 30 mg daily, and ophthalmopathy patients received high-dose intravenous methylprednisolone. Libraries were constructed in a second round of multiplex PCR, after which size selection and purification were carried out. Sequencing of the libraries was done on an Illumina HiSeq2000 using paired-end 100 bp reads. Raw data were processed with SOAPnuke, discarding reads with adapters, uncalled bases, mean Phred below 15, or no exact constant-primer or identifier match. High-quality paired reads were merged with COPE v1.2.5, and unique nucleotide sequences were defined as clonotypes. MiTCR v1.1 was used to align the clonotypes against IMGT TRBV, TRBD and TRBJ reference segments. Analysis was restricted to V-J combinations with a frequency above 0.0001, which covered approximately 99% of repertoires. The TCS score was defined as F50 (clonal expansion) divided by E x V (chaos), with BLOSUM62-based TCRdist calculated between CDR3 peptides within each V-J. Welch's t-statistics and random forest reduced several hundred V-J features to 13, which were used in a naive Bayes classifier (R e1071). No statistical method was used to fix the sample size in advance, and group allocation was not hidden from the investigators. TCR Vbeta CDR3 sequencing of some 140 peripheral blood samples (roughly 43 ophthalmopathy, about 74 hyperthyroidism and approximately 17 progressor patients) is reported in the paper.

Sequenced material: peripheral blood mononuclear cells (PBMCs), taken at new diagnosis, from a patient treated with antithyroid drugs. The sequence joins TRBV10-3 to TRBJ2-1, with 8 middle bases fitting TRBD1. The sequence came from a woman between 18 and 30 years old with Graves disease. Donor details come from another sample of the same person, matched by shared clones. CDR3 sequence: CAISVQGDEQFF. The nucleotide sequence reads as follows: TGTGCCATCAGTGTACAGGGGGATGAGCAGTTCTTC.